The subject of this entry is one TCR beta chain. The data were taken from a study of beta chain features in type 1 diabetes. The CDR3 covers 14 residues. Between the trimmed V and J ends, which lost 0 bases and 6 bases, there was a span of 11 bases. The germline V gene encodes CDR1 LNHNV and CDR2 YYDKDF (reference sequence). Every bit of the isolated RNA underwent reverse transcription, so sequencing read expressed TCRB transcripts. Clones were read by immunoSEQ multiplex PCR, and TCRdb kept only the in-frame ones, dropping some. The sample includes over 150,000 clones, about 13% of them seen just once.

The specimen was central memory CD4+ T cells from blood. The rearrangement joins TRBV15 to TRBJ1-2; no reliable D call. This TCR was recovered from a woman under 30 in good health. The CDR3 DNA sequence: TGTGCCACCAGCAGAGAGGCTCTCGGAGATGGCTACACCTTC. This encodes CATSREALGDGYTF.